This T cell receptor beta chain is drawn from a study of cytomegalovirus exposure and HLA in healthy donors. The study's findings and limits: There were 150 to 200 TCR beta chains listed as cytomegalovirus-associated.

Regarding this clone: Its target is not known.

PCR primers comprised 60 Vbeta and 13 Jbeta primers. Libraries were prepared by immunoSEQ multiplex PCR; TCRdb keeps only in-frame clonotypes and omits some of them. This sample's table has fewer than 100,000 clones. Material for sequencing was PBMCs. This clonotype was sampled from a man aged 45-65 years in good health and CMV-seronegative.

CDR3 protein: CASSLGGTAYGYTF. CDR3 coding DNA: TGCGCCAGCAGCTTGGGCGGGACAGCCTATGGCTACACCTTC. J is TRBJ1-2 and V is TRBV5-1; 7 nucleotides match TRBD1. Germline CDR1 SGHRS, CDR2 YFSETQ. The CDR3 has 14 amino acids. V was pared by 0 bases and J by 4 bases, with 3 bases of the junction left unmatched.